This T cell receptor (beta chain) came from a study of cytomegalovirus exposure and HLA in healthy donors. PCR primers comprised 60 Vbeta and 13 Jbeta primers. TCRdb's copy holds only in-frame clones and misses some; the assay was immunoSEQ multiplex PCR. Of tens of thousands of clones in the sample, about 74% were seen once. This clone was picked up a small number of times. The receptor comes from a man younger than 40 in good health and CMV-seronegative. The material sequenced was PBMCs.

The CDR3 DNA sequence: TGTGCCAGCAGTACTGCAGGGTTGAAGGATGGCTACACCTTC. Its translation: CASSTAGLKDGYTF. The chain employs TRBV6-5 and TRBJ1-2; D is possibly TRBD1 (5 bases). Trimming took 5 bases from V and 6 from J, leaving 16 bases between them. The CDR3 is 14 amino acids. Germline V CDR1 and CDR2: MNHEY, SVGAGI.